This T cell receptor beta chain was identified in a study of technical replicates of blood from a handful of donors. Trimming took off 11 bases at V and 0 bases at J, with 17 bases between the two ends. CDR1 SNHLY and CDR2 FYNNEI come from the germline V gene. The CDR3 is 14 amino acids. Sequenced by immunoSEQ multiplex PCR; TCRdb stores in-frame clones only, minus some. Of approximately 99,000 clones in the sample, approximately 96% were seen once. Sequenced input: T cells isolated from PBMCs. The receptor was derived from a human donor in good health. The chain has TRBV2 and TRBJ2-7, with D perhaps TRBD1 (7 bases). This CDR3 reads CAGTPGGSSYEQYF. CDR3 DNA sequence: TGTGCCGGCACCCCAGGGGGGAGCTCCTACGAGCAGTACTTC. The full variable domain, in which reference TRBV2 and TRBJ2-7 provide the parts outside the CDR3, is EPEVTQTPSHQVTQMGQEVILRCVPISNHLYFYWYRQILGQKVEFLVSFYNNEISEKSEIFDDQFSVERPDGSNFTLKIRSTKLEDSAMYFCAGTPGGSSYEQYFGPGTRLTVT.